This T cell receptor (beta chain) was recorded in a study of blood T cell repertoires in COVID-19. Looked up from germline, CDR1 is MNHNY and CDR2 is SVGAGI (reference sequence). Trimming left V 2 bases short and J 13 bases short, with 12 bases between. The CDR3 length is 11 residues. In the authors' workflow: Reference gene primer amplification in the assay estimated nucleated cell counts. Clones were sequenced by immunoSEQ multiplex PCR, and TCRdb holds only the in-frame ones, with some missing. V, J and clone size are taken as reported in that table, and D and trimming were inferred from the DNA itself. Found here are 320,000 or so clones, roughly nine tenths of them singletons; the top ten hold roughly 5.2%.

The receptor comes from a man aged 55 to 70 who had recovered from COVID-19. The V gene is TRBV6-6, the J gene TRBJ2-7; perhaps TRBD1 as D (5 bases). The sequencing input was PBMCs or T cells enriched from blood (not recorded which). In nucleotides, the CDR3 is TGTGCCAGCAGTTACCCACCAGACAGTTACTTC. This codes for CASSYPPDSYF.